The clone carrying this TCR beta chain was observed many times. The record originates from a study of metastatic and nonmetastatic thyroid tumors. The CDR3 has 15 amino acids. The germline CDR1 and CDR2 sequences are MGHRA and YSYEKL. Trimming removed 1 base from V and 3 bases from J, with 13 bases in between. No treatment had been given to any patient before thyroid surgery. Using MiXCR, TCRdb re-called clones from the PCR reads. Among tens of thousands of clones listed, around 23% were seen once. The sample consisted of blood. The rearrangement joins TRBV4-1 to TRBJ2-7; D gene uncertain. The clonotype comes from a male donor with papillary thyroid cancer or a benign thyroid nodule (not recorded which). Some clones in this sample may be carry-over from other donors' samples. For the CDR3, the DNA is TGCGCCAGCAGCCAAGTAATGGGCGGCAGCTACGAGCAGTACTTC. Translated, it gives CASSQVMGGSYEQYF.